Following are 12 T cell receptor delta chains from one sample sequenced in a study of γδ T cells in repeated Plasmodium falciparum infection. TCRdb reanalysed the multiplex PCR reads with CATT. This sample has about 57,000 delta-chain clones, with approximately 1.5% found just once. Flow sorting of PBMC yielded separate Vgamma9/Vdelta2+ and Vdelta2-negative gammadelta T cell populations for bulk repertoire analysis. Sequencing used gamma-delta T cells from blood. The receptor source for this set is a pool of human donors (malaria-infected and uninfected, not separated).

The CDR3 DNA is TGTGCCTGTGACACTCTTAGAGTACTGGGGTCCCCCTGGTACACCGATAAACTCATCTTT. The encoded protein is CACDTLRVLGSPWYTDKLIF. V gene TRDV2 combines with J gene TRDJ1; 7 nucleotides match TRDD3. TCRdb is silent on the J gene; assignment here came from matching the DNA to germline. This CDR3 spans 20 amino acids. The V gene end was trimmed by 1 base and the J gene end by 0 bases; junction bases not matched to a gene: 19. The germline V gene has CDR1 GEAIGNYY and CDR2 EKD.

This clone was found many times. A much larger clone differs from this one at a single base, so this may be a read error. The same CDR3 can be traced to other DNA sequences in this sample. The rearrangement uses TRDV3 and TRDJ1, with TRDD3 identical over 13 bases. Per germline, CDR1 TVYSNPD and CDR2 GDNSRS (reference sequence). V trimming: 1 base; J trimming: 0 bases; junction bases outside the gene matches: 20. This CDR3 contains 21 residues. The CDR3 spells CAFTRPEPSTGGYANTDKLIF. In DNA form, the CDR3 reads TGTGCCTTTACTAGACCCGAGCCCTCTACTGGGGGATACGCGAACACCGATAAACTCATCTTT.

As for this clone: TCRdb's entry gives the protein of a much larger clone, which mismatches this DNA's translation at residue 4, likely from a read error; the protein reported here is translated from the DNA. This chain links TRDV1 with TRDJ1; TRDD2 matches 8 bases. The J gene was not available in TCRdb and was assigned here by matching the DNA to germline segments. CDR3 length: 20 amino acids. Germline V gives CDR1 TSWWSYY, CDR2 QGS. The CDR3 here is CALRDPQSSYPHPYTDKLIF. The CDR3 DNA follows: TGTGCTCTTAGGGACCCACAATCTTCCTACCCTCACCCGTACACCGATAAACTCATCTTT.

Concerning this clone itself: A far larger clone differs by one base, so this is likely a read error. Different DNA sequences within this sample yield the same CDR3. The chain's CDR3 is CALGSPFSDKLIF. In DNA form, the CDR3 reads TGTGCTCTTGGGTCCCCCTTCTCAGATAAACTCATCTTT. The V gene is TRDV1, the J gene TRDJ1; D might be TRDD2 (5 bases). CDR1 and CDR2 from the germline V gene are TSWWSYY and QGS. V shed 5 bases and J shed 5 bases, with 12 bases lying between them. The CDR3 runs 13 residues.

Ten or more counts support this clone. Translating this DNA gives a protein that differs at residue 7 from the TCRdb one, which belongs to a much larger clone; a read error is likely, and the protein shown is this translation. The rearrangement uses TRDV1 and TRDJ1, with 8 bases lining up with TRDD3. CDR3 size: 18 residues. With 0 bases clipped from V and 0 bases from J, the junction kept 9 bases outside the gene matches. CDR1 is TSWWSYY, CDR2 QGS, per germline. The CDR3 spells CALGELEWGMSDTDKLIF. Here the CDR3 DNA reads TGTGCTCTTGGGGAACTAGAATGGGGGATGTCCGACACCGATAAACTCATCTTT.

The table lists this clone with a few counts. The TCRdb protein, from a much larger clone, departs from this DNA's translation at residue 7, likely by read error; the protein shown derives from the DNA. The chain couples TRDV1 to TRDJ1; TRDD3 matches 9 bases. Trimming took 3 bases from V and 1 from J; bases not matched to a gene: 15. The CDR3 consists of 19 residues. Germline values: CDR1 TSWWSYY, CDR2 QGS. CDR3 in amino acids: CALGDPPYAGGFATDKLIF. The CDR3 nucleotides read TGTGCTCTTGGGGACCCTCCCTACGCTGGGGGATTCGCCACCGATAAACTCATCTTT.

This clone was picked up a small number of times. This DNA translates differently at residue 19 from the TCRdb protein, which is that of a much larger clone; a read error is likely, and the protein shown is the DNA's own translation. Here the CDR3 reads CALGEFIQSEPGGYFKVELFPNVADKLIF. The CDR3 nucleotides are TGTGCTCTTGGGGAATTCATACAGTCCGAGCCTGGGGGATACTTCAAGGTCGAACTATTCCCTAATGTGGCCGATAAACTCATCTTT. V and J are TRDV1 and TRDJ1; 11 positions match TRDD3. Germline-derived CDR1 and CDR2 are TSWWSYY and QGS. The CDR3 extends over 29 amino acids. V lost 2 bases to trimming and J lost 3 bases; unmatched junction nucleotides: 44.

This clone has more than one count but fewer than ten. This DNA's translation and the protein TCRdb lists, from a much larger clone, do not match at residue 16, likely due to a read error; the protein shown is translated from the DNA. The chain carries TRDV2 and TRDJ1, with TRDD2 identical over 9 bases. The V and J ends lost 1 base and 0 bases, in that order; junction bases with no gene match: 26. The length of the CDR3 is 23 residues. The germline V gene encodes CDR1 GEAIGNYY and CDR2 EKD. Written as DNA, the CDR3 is TGTGCCTGTGACACTGACGATACCTTCCTACGTGGGGTGGGGTTCAAGTACACCGATAAACTCATCTTT. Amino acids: CACDTDDTFLRGVGFKYTDKLIF.

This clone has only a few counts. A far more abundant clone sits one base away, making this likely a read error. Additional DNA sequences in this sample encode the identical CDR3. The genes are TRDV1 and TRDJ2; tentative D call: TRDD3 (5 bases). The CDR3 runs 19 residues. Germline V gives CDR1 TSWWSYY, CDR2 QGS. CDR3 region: CALGEVAIATGVGAAQLFF. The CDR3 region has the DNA TGTGCTCTCGGGGAAGTGGCTATCGCGACTGGCGTTGGGGCAGCACAACTCTTCTTT.

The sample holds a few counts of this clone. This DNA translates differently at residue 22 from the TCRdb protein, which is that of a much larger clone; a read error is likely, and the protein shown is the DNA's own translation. Here the CDR3 reads CACDTIDSRTGGSGPSWDTRQTFF. Written as DNA, the CDR3 is TGTGCCTGTGACACCATCGATTCCCGTACTGGGGGATCAGGGCCTTCCTGGGACACCCGACAGACGTTTTTC. No J gene was called, and the V gene is TRDV2; the table's D call, TRDD3, has no DNA check behind it. Germline lookup yields CDR1 GEAIGNYY and CDR2 EKD. This CDR3 contains 24 residues.

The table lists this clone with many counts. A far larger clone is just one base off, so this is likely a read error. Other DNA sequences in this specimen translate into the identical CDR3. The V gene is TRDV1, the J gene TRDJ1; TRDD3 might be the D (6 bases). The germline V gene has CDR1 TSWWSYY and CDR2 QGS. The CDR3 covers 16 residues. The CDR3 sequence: CALGANRGGNTDKLIF. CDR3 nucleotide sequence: TGTGCCCTTGGGGCTAACCGGGGGGGAAACACCGATAAACTCATCTTT.

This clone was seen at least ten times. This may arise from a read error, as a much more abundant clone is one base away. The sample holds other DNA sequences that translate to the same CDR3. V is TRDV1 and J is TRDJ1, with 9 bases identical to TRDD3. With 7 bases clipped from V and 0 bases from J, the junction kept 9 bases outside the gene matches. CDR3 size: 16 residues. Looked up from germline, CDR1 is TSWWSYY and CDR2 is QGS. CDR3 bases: TGTGCTCTTGATACTGGGGGACACAGACACACCGATAAACTCATCTTT. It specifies CALDTGGHRHTDKLIF.